The 21 T cell receptor beta chains given below trace back to one sample, sequenced in a study of T-cell reconstitution after alpha-beta-depleted transplantation in children. Unique molecular identifiers were used in preparing the TCRbeta library. TCRdb reprocessed the PCR reads via MiXCR and lists one record per CDR3 protein. The table includes about 91,000 distinct CDR3 sequences, 8% to 9% detected once. The sample in question was PBMCs from the stem cell graft donor, obtained from the stem cell graft. Source of these receptors: a human donor who donated a stem cell graft to a child with congenital amegakaryocytic thrombocytopenia.

V usage is TRBV28 and J usage is TRBJ2-2; 9 nucleotides agree with TRBD1. The CDR3 is 17 residues long. Germline V gives CDR1 MDHEN, CDR2 SYDVKM. The V gene end was trimmed by 6 bases and the J gene end by 0 bases; junction bases not matched to a gene: 8. CDR3 sequence reads: CASRPRGQGSNTGELFF. The CDR3 coding sequence is TGTGCCAGCAGACCTAGGGGACAGGGATCGAACACCGGGGAGCTGTTTTTT.

This clonotype is deemed medium-sized. The chain is built from TRBV20-1 and TRBJ1-4, with TRBD1 as a possible D gene (6 bases). V was clipped by 3 bases and J by 2 bases, with 31 bases between them. This CDR3 spans 21 amino acids. Germline V gene lookup returns CDR1 DFQATT and CDR2 SNEGSKA (reference sequence). CDR3 nucleotide sequence: TGCAGTGCTAGCGGCTACTGGCTCGCATCAGGGGCCGCGCCGACTAATGAAAAACTGTTTTTT. It specifies CSASGYWLASGAAPTNEKLFF.

This clonotype has a count of ten or more. The V call is TRBV29-1, the J call TRBJ2-1; 11 bases match TRBD2. The CDR3 has 14 residues. Germline V gene data show CDR1 as SQVTM and CDR2 as ANQGSEA. J gave up 9 bases and V 6 bases, and 10 bases lay outside the gene matches. In DNA form, the CDR3 reads TGCAGCGTCGAACTAGCGGGAGCGCCGCGTGAGCAGTTCTTC. This gives the protein CSVELAGAPREQFF.

The table lists this clonotype with many counts. The chain has TRBV25-1 and TRBJ1-1, with D tentatively TRBD1 (6 bases). The CDR3 loop spans 16 amino acids. Germline assignment: CDR1 MGHDK and CDR2 SYGVNS. Trimming left V 3 bases short and J 3 bases short, with 17 bases between. The CDR3 spells CASSDPKGGLDTEAFF. Written as DNA, the CDR3 is TGTGCCAGCAGTGACCCTAAGGGGGGTTTGGACACTGAAGCTTTCTTT. The full variable domain, with the rest looked up from reference TRBV25-1 and TRBJ1-1, is EADIYQTPRYLVIGTGKKITLECSQTMGHDKMYWYQQDPGMELHLIHYSYGVNSTEKGDLSSESTVSRIRTEHFPLTLESARPSHTSQYLCASSDPKGGLDTEAFFGQGTRLTVV.

This clonotype came up many times. This rearrangement joins TRBV20-1 to TRBJ2-7; unclear D gene. The germline V and J ends were trimmed by 5 bases and 7 bases, with 18 bases remaining between them. Germline loops: CDR1 DFQATT, CDR2 SNEGSKA (reference sequence). The CDR3 runs 13 residues. The CDR3, as DNA: TGCAGTGCTGCGGTCCCTTATTCGAGGGAGCAGTACTTC. It codes for CSAAVPYSREQYF.

This clonotype was seen ten or more times. V is TRBV20-1 and J is TRBJ1-1; D call uncertain. Germline V gene sequence: CDR1 DFQATT, CDR2 SNEGSKA (reference sequence). CDR3 length: 15 amino acids. Deletions cut 2 bases from V and 0 bases from J, with 13 bases between. The CDR3 reads CSARPAGRLNTEAFF. In DNA, the CDR3 is TGCAGTGCTAGACCCGCGGGCAGACTGAACACTGAAGCTTTCTTT.

On this clonotype: A clone one base away is much larger, so this may be a read error. This chain connects TRBV20-1 to TRBJ1-1; 7 bases line up with TRBD1. The CDR3 runs to 14 residues. Germline CDR1 is DFQATT and CDR2 is SNEGSKA (reference sequence). The DNA for the CDR3 is TGCAGTGCTAGAGTTATGACAGGGCTAACTGAATCTTTCTTT. It encodes CSARVMTGLTESFF.

This clonotype was counted ten times or more. The rearrangement links TRBV7-9 to TRBJ1-2, with D perhaps TRBD1 (6 bases). Germline V gene sequence: CDR1 SEHNR, CDR2 FQNEAQ (reference sequence). The CDR3 runs 15 residues. The V gene lost 3 bases and the J gene lost 0 bases, with 11 bases spanning the gap. CDR3 nucleotides: TGTGCCAGCAGCTTTACAGGGATCACTAACTATGGCTACACCTTC. Protein: CASSFTGITNYGYTF.

This clonotype was counted at least ten times. The V gene is TRBV20-1, the J gene TRBJ2-1, with TRBD2 matching over 7 bases. V lost 5 bases, J lost 7 bases, and 14 bases stayed unmatched. CDR3 length: 15 residues. The germline V gene encodes CDR1 DFQATT and CDR2 SNEGSKA (reference sequence). CDR3 protein: CSAGRPGTTLNEQFF. The DNA for the CDR3 is TGCAGTGCTGGAAGACCCGGGACTACCCTTAATGAGCAGTTCTTC.

This clonotype has a count of ten or more. The chain recombines TRBV5-1 with TRBJ2-7; D call uncertain. The germline V gene encodes CDR1 SGHRS and CDR2 YFSETQ. The CDR3 covers 15 residues. The V gene lost 4 bases and the J gene lost 2 bases, with 16 bases spanning the gap. CDR3 DNA: TGCGCCAGCAGCACCTACCTGGTGGGAACCTACGAGCAGTACTTC. This encodes CASSTYLVGTYEQYF.

This clonotype has a single count. This rearrangement joins TRBV18 to TRBJ2-1, with 12 nucleotides matching TRBD2. The CDR3 extends over 16 amino acids. CDR1 and CDR2 (germline): KGHSH, LQKENI. V shed 5 bases, J shed 5 bases, and the junction held 7 bases outside the gene matches. The CDR3 bases are TGTGCCAGCTCATCGACTAGCGGGAGTCTCCACAATGAGCAGTTCTTC. Its protein is CASSSTSGSLHNEQFF.

This clonotype was observed many times. One end of the junction does not line up with germline, which may come from a read error. The gene calls are TRBV19 and TRBJ2-1; the D is unclear. CDR1 and CDR2 from the germline V gene are LNHDA and SQIVND (reference sequence). CDR3 length: 11 amino acids. CDR3 protein: CASSLYKEQFF. CDR3 nucleotide sequence: TGTGCCAGTAGTTTGTACAAAGAGCAGTTCTTC.

This clonotype was seen many times. The chain recombines TRBV27 with TRBJ2-3, with D perhaps matching TRBD2 (5 bases). CDR1 and CDR2 from the germline V gene are MNHEY and SMNVEV (reference sequence). This CDR3 has 13 residues. Trimming shortened V by 7 bases and J by 3 bases, and 11 bases separated the two germline ends. CDR3 DNA: TGTGCCAGCATGAGGGCTTTAACAGATACGCAGTATTTT. Translation: CASMRALTDTQYF.

Ten or more counts support this clonotype. V and J are TRBV5-1 and TRBJ2-5; possibly TRBD1 for D (5 bases). There are 12 residues in the CDR3. The ends were cut back, 0 bases at V and 5 bases at J, with 5 bases in the middle. The germline CDR1 and CDR2 sequences are SGHRS and YFSETQ. The CDR3 nucleotides read TGCGCCAGCAGCTTGGACAGGGAGACCCAGTACTTC. It specifies CASSLDRETQYF.

The CDR3 protein is CASSPRLNQPQHF. CDR3 in DNA: TGTGCCAGCAGTCCCCGGCTCAATCAGCCCCAGCATTTT. This rearrangement joins TRBV7-2 to TRBJ1-5; unclear D gene. V dropped 6 bases and J dropped 3 bases, with 9 bases sitting between them. The CDR3 has 13 residues. The germline gives CDR1 SGHTA, CDR2 FQGNSA.

By sample share, this clonotype is medium-sized. The chain joins TRBV20-1 to TRBJ1-4; 10 positions match TRBD1. The trim removed 5 bases at V and 6 bases at J, leaving 6 bases unmatched. CDR3 length: 14 residues. Germline CDR1 reads DFQATT; CDR2 reads SNEGSKA (reference sequence). The CDR3 bases are TGCAGTGCTGAAAGGGGGACAGGGGATGAAAAACTGTTTTTT. It specifies CSAERGTGDEKLFF.

This clonotype came up many times. CDR3: CASSLGTGGMNTQYF. The CDR3 DNA reads TGTGCCAGCAGCCTCGGGACAGGGGGCATGAATACGCAGTATTTT. The chain combines TRBV14 with TRBJ2-3; 12 nucleotides match TRBD1. The V segment lost 4 bases and the J segment 7 bases; nucleotides outside the gene matches: 6. Germline V gene sequence: CDR1 SGHDN, CDR2 FVKESK. This CDR3 has 15 amino acids.

This rearrangement joins TRBV7-2 to TRBJ2-7, with TRBD2 matching 7 bases. Unmatched junction bases numbered 10, after V lost 5 bases and J lost 3 bases. The CDR3 runs 15 residues. The germline V gene has CDR1 SGHTA and CDR2 FQGNSA. The CDR3 bases are TGTGCCAGCAGCCCAACCCACGGGACTAACTACGAGCAGTACTTC. This encodes CASSPTHGTNYEQYF.

This clonotype was detected ten times or more. The genes are TRBV4-3 and TRBJ2-7; 7 bases are shared with TRBD2. CDR3 size: 16 residues. Germline V gives CDR1 LGHNA, CDR2 YSLEER. V trimming: 1 base; J trimming: 9 bases; junction bases outside the gene matches: 15. CDR3 nucleotides: TGCGCCAGCAGCCAAGTTGTTAGGGGAGGGTATGGGGTGCAGTACTTC. Its translation: CASSQVVRGGYGVQYF.

At least ten counts were recorded for this clonotype. The chain combines TRBV6-5 with TRBJ1-1, with a possible D match to TRBD1 (5 bases). Trimming pared 4 bases from V and 2 bases from J, leaving 11 bases between. Germline V CDR1 and CDR2: MNHEY, SVGAGI. This CDR3 is 14 amino acids long. CDR3 region: CASSFDRSNTEAFF. CDR3 coding DNA: TGTGCCAGCAGTTTTGACAGAAGCAACACTGAAGCTTTCTTT.

This clonotype was counted many times. For the CDR3, the DNA is TGCAGTGCTAGGACCTCTCAGGGGGGATATGGCTACACCTTC. Amino acid sequence: CSARTSQGGYGYTF. The chain joins TRBV20-1 to TRBJ1-2; TRBD1 matches at 7 bases. The CDR3 runs to 14 residues. Per the germline V gene, CDR1 is DFQATT and CDR2 is SNEGSKA (reference sequence). With V trimmed by 3 bases and J by 5 bases, 9 bases remained unmatched.